The 4 T cell receptor beta chains presented below share a single source sample, sequenced in a study of T cell repertoires in cytomegalovirus infection. MiXCR, run by TCRdb on the reads, gives a single entry per CDR3 protein. The table has over 250,000 distinct CDR3 sequences, about a quarter seen once. The sequencing sample was made of PBMCs. These receptors were taken from a human donor in good health (CMV status not recorded). Some clones in this sample may be carry-over from other donors' samples.

This clonotype was detected many times. J is TRBJ2-7 and V is TRBV7-2, with D possibly being TRBD1 (6 bases). Germline lookup yields CDR1 SGHTA and CDR2 FQGNSA. V shed 5 bases and J shed 6 bases, with 14 bases lying between them. CDR3 length: 13 residues. The CDR3 region is CASSRDIEGEQYF. The CDR3 coding sequence is TGTGCCAGCAGCCGGGACATAGAAGGCGAGCAGTACTTC.

The J gene is TRBJ1-1, the V gene TRBV7-6; possibly TRBD1 for D (5 bases). The CDR3 is made up of 14 amino acids. With 5 bases removed from V and 7 bases from J, the gap between germline ends came to 17 bases. The germline CDR1 and CDR2 sequences are SGHVS and FNYEAQ. The CDR3 DNA follows: TGTGCCAGCAGCCCCCGGGTGGGGGGGGGTGAAGCTTTCTTT. It is translated as CASSPRVGGGEAFF.

The chain joins TRBV11-2 to TRBJ2-1; tentatively, D is TRBD2 (8 bases). The V gene lost 5 bases and the J gene lost 4 bases, with 33 bases spanning the gap. In germline, CDR1 is SGHAT, CDR2 FQNNGV. The CDR3 has 21 amino acids. Here the CDR3 reads CASSPLRGGLDRLQLYNEQFF. The CDR3 DNA is TGTGCCAGCAGCCCACTCAGGGGGGGACTAGATCGTCTACAACTTTACAATGAGCAGTTCTTC. The whole variable domain, filled in from reference TRBV11-2 and TRBJ2-1, reads EAGVAQSPRYKIIEKRQSVAFWCNPISGHATLYWYQQILGQGPKLLIQFQNNGVVDDSQLPKDRFSAERLKGVDSTLKIQPAKLEDSAVYLCASSPLRGGLDRLQLYNEQFFGPGTRLTVL.

This clonotype was seen a handful of times. The V call is TRBV28, the J call TRBJ2-1; unclear D gene. This CDR3 contains 12 residues. V was pared by 6 bases and J by 10 bases, with 13 bases between. Per the germline V gene, CDR1 is MDHEN and CDR2 is SYDVKM. CDR3 bases: TGTGCCAGCAGAAGCCGTTGGGAAGAGCAGTTCTTC. Amino acids: CASRSRWEEQFF.